These T cell receptor beta chains were read from a single sample in a study of blood T cell repertoires in COVID-19. Profiling relied on immunoSEQ multiplex PCR, and the TCRdb table lists in-frame clones only, not all of them. This table holds about 88,000 clones, around four fifths found once. What was sequenced was peripheral blood. The receptor source for this set is a human donor in a cohort sampled during active COVID-19. Both conserved end residues are part of each CDR3.

>TRBV7-2|14|TRBJ2-7
CASSFDRGHDEQYF
>TRBV28|16|TRBJ2-1
CASRPPGLAGDWEQFF
>TRBV19|15|TRBJ1-4
CASNSPGHPQEKLFF
>TRBV18|16|TRBJ1-1
CASSLAPQDRDTEAFF
>TRBV19|13|TRBJ2-1
CASSMDYLDEQFF
>TRBV9|17|TRBJ2-1
CASSPRTGTGRYNEQFF
>TRBV7-3|14|TRBJ1-6
CASSFDRGYSPLHF
>TRBV12-2|18|TRBJ2-7
CASRLQARTSGESYEQYF
>TRBV12-3/TRBV12-4|13|TRBJ2-7
CASSPGVFYEQYF
>TRBV28|15|TRBJ2-7
CASSLPRQGAHEQYF
>TRBV25-1|13|TRBJ1-1
CASRGRVNTEAFF
>TRBV19|13|TRBJ1-6
CATLGQGGSPLHF
>TRBV7-2|15|TRBJ2-3
CASSSRLAGADTQYF
>TRBV5-1|15|TRBJ2-5
CASSLGSGNGETQYF
>TRBV9|15|TRBJ2-2
CASSPLGQGGGELFF
>TRBV11-2|16|TRBJ2-1
CASSNILAGVINEQFF
>TRBV4-2|14|TRBJ2-7
CASSPGTYPKEQYF
>TRBV2|15|TRBJ2-2
CASRRGGRNTGELFF
>TRBV2|12|TRBJ1-2
CASQTVNYGYTF
>TRBV6-5|15|TRBJ1-4
CASSRSYRGDEKLFF
>TRBV5-5|14|TRBJ1-6
CASSADRVESPLHF
>TRBV28|14|TRBJ1-6
CASRGVYRDSPLHF
>TRBV2|14|TRBJ1-3
CASKEGLAGTTIYF
>TRBV5-4|16|TRBJ1-4
CASSTGGGATNEKLFF
>TRBV5-1|13|TRBJ2-3
CASSLETPDTQYF
>TRBV5-1|15|TRBJ2-6
CASSLRVSGANVLTF
>TRBV6-1|13|TRBJ1-1
CASSDGGMAEAFF
>TRBV14|15|TRBJ1-6
CASSQGGKHNSPLHF
>TRBV7-2|17|TRBJ2-2
CASSSREGAANTGELFF
>TRBV11-2|12|TRBJ2-1
CASSLEQNEQFF
>TRBV28|13|TRBJ2-3
CASSRRQLYTQYF
>TRBV9|14|TRBJ1-4
CASSVGGLGEKLFF
>TRBV5-1|17|TRBJ2-3
CASSLGDLAENTDTQYF
>TRBV19|18|TRBJ1-4
CASTKGTGGMSSNEKLFF
>TRBV29-1|12|TRBJ2-1
CSIGQRYNEQFF
>TRBV3-1/TRBV3-2|13|TRBJ2-1
CASSQETYNEQFF
>TRBV18|15|TRBJ2-7
CASSTGTANSYEQYF
>TRBV2|16|TRBJ2-2
CAIGDRDAMNTGELFF
>TRBV29-1|14|TRBJ2-2
CSVIPFLNTGELFF
>TRBV10-3|14|TRBJ2-3
CAIFGGDYTDTQYF
>TRBV5-1|13|TRBJ1-1
CASSLAEDRQAFF
>TRBV5-1|16|TRBJ2-1
CASSLETSGGYNEQFF
>TRBV9|17|TRBJ1-6
CASSVEPQGQGHSPLHF
>TRBV28|13|TRBJ1-4
CASVSGTNEKLFF
>TRBV6-6|14|TRBJ1-4
CATRAAGGQEKLFF
>TRBV6-6|14|TRBJ1-1
CASSRPRETVEAFF
>TRBV29-1|13|TRBJ1-3
CSAEGAGRNTIYF
>TRBV5-1|14|TRBJ2-5
CASSLTYGVETQYF
>TRBV19|14|TRBJ1-5
CASTTGTGFQPQHF
>TRBV10-3|15|TRBJ1-1
CAISESTHKNTEAFF
>TRBV7-9|14|TRBJ2-5
CASSLTSRAETQYF
>TRBV6-4|15|TRBJ1-6
CASSDSAGMGSPLHF